These 4 T cell receptor beta chains were sequenced from one sample in a study of cytomegalovirus exposure and HLA in healthy donors (dated by TCRdb to 2017 to 2019). Library method: the immunoSEQ multiplex PCR assay. For the multiplex PCR, a mixture combining 60 forward primers for TCR Vbeta segments and 13 reverse primers for TCR Jbeta segments was used. Sourced from immuneACCESS, this table was stored by TCRdb with only in-frame sequences that have V and J called. A share of the clones is absent; for the studies checked, an unresolved V gene accounts for under half, and the remainder has no known explanation. This sample comprises 130,000 to 150,000 clones, around 85% of them detected only once. The ten largest make up 2.9% of the sample. Sequenced sample: PBMCs. Receptors originate from a young woman in good health and CMV-seronegative.

The chain carries TRBV10-2 and TRBJ2-2; D unclear. The CDR3 is 16 residues long. Trimming took off 0 bases at V and 5 bases at J, with 13 bases between the two ends. The germline V gene has CDR1 WSHSY and CDR2 SAAADI. This chain's CDR3 is CASSESTPIRTGELFF. In DNA, the CDR3 is TGCGCCAGCAGTGAGTCGACTCCGATAAGAACCGGGGAGCTGTTTTTT.

The chain links TRBV29-1 to TRBJ2-2; no clear D gene. Germline CDR1 reads SQVTM; CDR2 reads ANQGSEA. The V end was cut by 4 bases, the J end by 4 bases, with 10 bases between. The CDR3 spans 13 residues. CDR3 sequence reads: CSVVGAGTGELFF. CDR3 DNA: TGCAGCGTTGTGGGCGCTGGCACCGGGGAGCTGTTTTTT.

The chain is built from TRBV6-1 and TRBJ2-5, with TRBD2 matching 8 bases. V shed 2 bases, J shed 5 bases, and the junction held 7 bases outside the gene matches. CDR1 and CDR2 from the germline V gene are MNHNS and SASEGT. CDR3 length: 15 amino acids. CDR3 protein: CASSEQRGSGETQYF. CDR3 sequence (DNA): TGTGCCAGCAGTGAACAGCGGGGGTCGGGCGAGACCCAGTACTTC.

A word on this clone: Distinct nucleotide sequences in the sample also encode this CDR3. This chain connects TRBV7-2 to TRBJ2-3; D perhaps matches TRBD2 (5 bases). The CDR3 consists of 14 residues. Germline-derived CDR1 and CDR2 are SGHTA and FQGNSA. The V end was cut by 1 base, the J end by 1 base, with 6 bases between. The CDR3 DNA follows: TGTGCCAGCAGCTTAGGCGGGCGCACAGATACGCAGTATTTT. Residues: CASSLGGRTDTQYF.